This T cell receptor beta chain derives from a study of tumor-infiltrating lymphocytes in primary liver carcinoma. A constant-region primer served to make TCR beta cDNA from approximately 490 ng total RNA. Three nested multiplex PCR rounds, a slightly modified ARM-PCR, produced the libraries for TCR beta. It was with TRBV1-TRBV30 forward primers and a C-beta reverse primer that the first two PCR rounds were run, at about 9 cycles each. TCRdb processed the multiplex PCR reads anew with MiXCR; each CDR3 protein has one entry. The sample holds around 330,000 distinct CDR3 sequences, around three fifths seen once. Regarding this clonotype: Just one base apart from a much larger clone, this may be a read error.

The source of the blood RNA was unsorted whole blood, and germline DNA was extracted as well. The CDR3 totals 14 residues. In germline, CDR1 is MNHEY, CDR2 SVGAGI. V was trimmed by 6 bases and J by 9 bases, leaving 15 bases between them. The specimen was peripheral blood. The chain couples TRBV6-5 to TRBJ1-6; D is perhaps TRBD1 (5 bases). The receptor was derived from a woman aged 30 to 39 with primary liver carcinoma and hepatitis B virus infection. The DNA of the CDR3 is TGTGCCAGCAGACCCGACATGGGGGTTTCACCCCTCCACTTT. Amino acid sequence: CASRPDMGVSPLHF.